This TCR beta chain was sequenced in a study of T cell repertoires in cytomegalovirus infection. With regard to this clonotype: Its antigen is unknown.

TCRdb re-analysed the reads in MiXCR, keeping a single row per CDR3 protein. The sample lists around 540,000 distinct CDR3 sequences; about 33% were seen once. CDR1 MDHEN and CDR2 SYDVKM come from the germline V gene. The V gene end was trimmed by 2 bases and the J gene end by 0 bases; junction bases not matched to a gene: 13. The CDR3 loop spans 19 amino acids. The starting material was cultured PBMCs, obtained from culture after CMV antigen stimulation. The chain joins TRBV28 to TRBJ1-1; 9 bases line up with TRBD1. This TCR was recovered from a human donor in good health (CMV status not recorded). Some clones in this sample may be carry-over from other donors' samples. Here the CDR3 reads CASSLIGDRVYRVNTEAFF. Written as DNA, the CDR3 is TGTGCCAGCAGTTTAATAGGGGACAGGGTTTACCGTGTGAACACTGAAGCTTTCTTT.